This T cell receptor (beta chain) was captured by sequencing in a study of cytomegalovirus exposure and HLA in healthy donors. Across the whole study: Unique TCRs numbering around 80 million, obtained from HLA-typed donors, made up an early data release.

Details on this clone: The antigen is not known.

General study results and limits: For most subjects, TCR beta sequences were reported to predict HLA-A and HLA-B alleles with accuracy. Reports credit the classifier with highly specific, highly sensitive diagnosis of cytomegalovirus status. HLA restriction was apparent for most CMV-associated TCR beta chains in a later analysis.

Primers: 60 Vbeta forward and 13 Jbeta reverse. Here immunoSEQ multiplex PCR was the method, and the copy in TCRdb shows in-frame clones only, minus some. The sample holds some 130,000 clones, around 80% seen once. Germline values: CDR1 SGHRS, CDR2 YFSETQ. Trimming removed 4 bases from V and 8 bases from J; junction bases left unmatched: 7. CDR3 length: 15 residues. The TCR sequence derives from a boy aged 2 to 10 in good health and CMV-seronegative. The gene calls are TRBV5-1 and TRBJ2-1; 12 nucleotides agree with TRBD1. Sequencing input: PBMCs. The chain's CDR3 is CASSSGTGGSDEQFF. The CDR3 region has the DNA TGCGCCAGCAGCAGCGGGACAGGGGGCAGCGATGAGCAGTTCTTC. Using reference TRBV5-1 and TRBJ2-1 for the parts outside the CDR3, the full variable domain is KAGVTQTPRYLIKTRGQQVTLSCSPISGHRSVSWYQQTPGQGLQFLFEYFSETQRNKGNFPGRFSGRQFSNSRSEMNVSTLELGDSALYLCASSSGTGGSDEQFFGPGTRLTVL.